This record concerns one TCR beta chain sequence. J lost 6 bases, V lost 7 bases, and 15 bases had no gene match. The CDR3 extends over 16 amino acids. From germline, CDR1 is SNHLY and CDR2 FYNNEI. Data came from immunoSEQ multiplex PCR; TCRdb stores just in-frame clones and leaves some out. The profile shows hundreds of thousands of clones, roughly 88% of them singletons. The record originates from a study of shared T cell receptors in the human thymus. Separately, the same data were catalogued under a study of human thymus T cells. This second study says: The study used thymus tissue resected during corrective heart surgery. Across thymic and blood repertoires, the usage of V and J genes appeared to be biased. Related studies noted strongly shared thymic repertoires across unrelated people.

J is TRBJ1-5 and V is TRBV2; 7 nucleotides line up with TRBD1. This receptor was identified in a boy younger than two with a congenital heart defect. The sample comprised thymocytes. The CDR3 reads CASKKSTGWLVQPQHF. Here the CDR3 DNA reads TGTGCCAGCAAGAAATCGACAGGGTGGCTCGTTCAGCCCCAGCATTTT.